This TCR beta chain was recorded in a study of shared clonotypes between healthy human individuals. Study-level background: Per-donor plates numbered three CD4 naive, three CD4 memory, two CD8 naive and one CD8 memory. Study-wide results and caveats: Rarefaction gave evidence that sorted-subset sequencing remained incomplete despite large depth.

As concerns this clone: Its cognate antigen is unknown.

Germline CDR1 MNHEY, CDR2 SVGAGI. With 2 bases removed from V and 4 bases from J, the gap between germline ends came to 11 bases. There are 14 residues in the CDR3. Data came from immunoSEQ multiplex PCR; TCRdb stores just in-frame clones and leaves some out. The profile shows approximately 2.5 million clones, more than 90% of them singletons. Healthy adults negative for HIV, lacking recent acute infections or vaccinations, served as donors. A CD45RA-negative memory subset and a CD45RA+ naive subset were separated from the CD4+ cells. Sequenced input: naive CD4+ T cells sorted from blood. Subset reported: CD45RA+ positively selected. The chain recombines TRBV6-5 with TRBJ1-1; D is possibly TRBD1 (6 bases). The receptor's source is a man between 18 and 35 years old in good health. As DNA, the CDR3 is TGTGCCAGCAGTTACACCTCAGGGGCCACTGAAGCTTTCTTT. This sequence encodes CASSYTSGATEAFF.